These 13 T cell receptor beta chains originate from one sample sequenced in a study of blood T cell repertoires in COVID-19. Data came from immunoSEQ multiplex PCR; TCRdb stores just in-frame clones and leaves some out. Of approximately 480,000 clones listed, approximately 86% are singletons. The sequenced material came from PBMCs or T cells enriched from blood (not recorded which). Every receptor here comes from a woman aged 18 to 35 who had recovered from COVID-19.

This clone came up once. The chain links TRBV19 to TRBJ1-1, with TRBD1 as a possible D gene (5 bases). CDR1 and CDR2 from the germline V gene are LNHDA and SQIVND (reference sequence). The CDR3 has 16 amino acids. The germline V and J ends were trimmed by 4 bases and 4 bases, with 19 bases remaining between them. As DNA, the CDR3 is TGTGCCAGTAGTAACCCCTACGGCGGGGGGGGCACTGAAGCTTTCTTT. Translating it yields CASSNPYGGGGTEAFF. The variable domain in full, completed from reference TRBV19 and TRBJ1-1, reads DGGITQSPKYLFRKEGQNVTLSCEQNLNHDAMYWYRQDPGQGLRLIYYSQIVNDFQKGDIAEGYSVSREKKESFPLTVTSAQKNPTAFYLCASSNPYGGGGTEAFFGQGTRLTVV.

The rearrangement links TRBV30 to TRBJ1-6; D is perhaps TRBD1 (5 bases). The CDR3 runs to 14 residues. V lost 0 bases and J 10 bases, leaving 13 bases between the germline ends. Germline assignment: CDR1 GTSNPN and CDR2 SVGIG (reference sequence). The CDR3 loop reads CAWSVGRENSPLHF. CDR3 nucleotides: TGTGCCTGGAGTGTAGGCAGGGAAAACTCACCCCTCCACTTT.

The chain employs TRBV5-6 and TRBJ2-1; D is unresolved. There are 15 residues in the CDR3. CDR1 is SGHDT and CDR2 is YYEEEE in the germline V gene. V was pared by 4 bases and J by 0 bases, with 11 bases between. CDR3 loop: CASSPVEFSYNEQFF. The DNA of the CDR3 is TGTGCCAGCAGCCCTGTGGAGTTCTCCTACAATGAGCAGTTCTTC.

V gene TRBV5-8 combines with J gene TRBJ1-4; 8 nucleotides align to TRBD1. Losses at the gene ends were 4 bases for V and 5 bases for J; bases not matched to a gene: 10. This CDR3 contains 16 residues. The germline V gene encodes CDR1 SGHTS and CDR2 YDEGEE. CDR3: CASSHGQGHGNEKLFF. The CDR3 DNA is TGTGCCAGCAGCCACGGACAGGGCCATGGGAATGAAAAACTGTTTTTT.

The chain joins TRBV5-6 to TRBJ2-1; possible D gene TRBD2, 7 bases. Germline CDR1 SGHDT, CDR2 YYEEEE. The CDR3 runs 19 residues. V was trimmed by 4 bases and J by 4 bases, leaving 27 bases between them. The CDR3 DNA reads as TGTGCCAGCAGCGGGGAAACGGGGGGCTTCGCCGCCATTTACAATGAGCAGTTCTTC. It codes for CASSGETGGFAAIYNEQFF.

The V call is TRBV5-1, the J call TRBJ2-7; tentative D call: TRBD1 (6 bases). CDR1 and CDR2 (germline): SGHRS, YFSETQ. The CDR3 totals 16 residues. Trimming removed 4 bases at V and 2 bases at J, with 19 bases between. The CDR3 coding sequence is TGCGCCAGCAGCCCCTCAGGGGAAAGAGGGACCTACGAGCAGTACTTC. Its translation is CASSPSGERGTYEQYF.

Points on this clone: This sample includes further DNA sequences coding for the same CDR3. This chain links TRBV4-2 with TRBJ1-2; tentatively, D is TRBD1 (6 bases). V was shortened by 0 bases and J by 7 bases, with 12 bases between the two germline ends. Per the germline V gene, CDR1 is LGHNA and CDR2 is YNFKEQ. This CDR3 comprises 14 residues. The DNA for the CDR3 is TGTGCCAGCAGCCAAGAACAGGGAGCAGGTGGCTACACCTTC. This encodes CASSQEQGAGGYTF.

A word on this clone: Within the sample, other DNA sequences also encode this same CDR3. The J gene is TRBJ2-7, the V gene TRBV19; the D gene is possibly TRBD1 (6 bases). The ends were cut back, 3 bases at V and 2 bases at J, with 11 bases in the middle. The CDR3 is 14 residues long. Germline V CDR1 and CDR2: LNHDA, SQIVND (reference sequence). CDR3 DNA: TGTGCCAGTAGTATCGCCCAGGGGACCTACGAGCAGTACTTC. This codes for CASSIAQGTYEQYF.

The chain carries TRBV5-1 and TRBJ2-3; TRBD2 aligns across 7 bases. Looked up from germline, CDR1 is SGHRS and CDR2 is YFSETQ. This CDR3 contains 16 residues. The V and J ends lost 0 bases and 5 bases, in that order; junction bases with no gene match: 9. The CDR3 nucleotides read TGCGCCAGCAGCTTGGAGGGCGGCGGGGGTGGAGATACGCAGTATTTT. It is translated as CASSLEGGGGGDTQYF.

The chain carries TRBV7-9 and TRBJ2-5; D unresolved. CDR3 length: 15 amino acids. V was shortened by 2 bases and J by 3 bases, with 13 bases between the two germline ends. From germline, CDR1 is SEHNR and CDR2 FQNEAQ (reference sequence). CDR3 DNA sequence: TGTGCCAGCAGCTTATTGGTGCCAGTTGAAGAGACCCAGTACTTC. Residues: CASSLLVPVEETQYF.

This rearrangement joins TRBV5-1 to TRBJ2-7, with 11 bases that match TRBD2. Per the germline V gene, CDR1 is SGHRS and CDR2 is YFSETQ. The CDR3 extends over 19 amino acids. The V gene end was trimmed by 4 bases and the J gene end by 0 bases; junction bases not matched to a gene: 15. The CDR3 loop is CASSHPGTSGASSSYEQYF. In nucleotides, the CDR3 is TGCGCCAGCAGCCACCCCGGGACTAGCGGCGCTTCGAGCTCCTACGAGCAGTACTTC.

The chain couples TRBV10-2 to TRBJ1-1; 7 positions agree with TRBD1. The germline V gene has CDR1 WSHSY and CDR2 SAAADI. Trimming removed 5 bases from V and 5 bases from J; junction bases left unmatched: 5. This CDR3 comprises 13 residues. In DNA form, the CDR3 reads TGCGCCAGCAGTCAATTCAGGGGGACTGAAGCTTTCTTT. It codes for CASSQFRGTEAFF.

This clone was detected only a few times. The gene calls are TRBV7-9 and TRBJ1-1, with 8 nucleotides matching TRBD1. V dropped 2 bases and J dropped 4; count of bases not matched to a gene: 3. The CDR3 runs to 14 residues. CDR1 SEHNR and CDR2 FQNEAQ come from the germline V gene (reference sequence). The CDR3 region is CASSLITGGTEAFF. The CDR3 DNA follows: TGTGCCAGCAGCTTAATCACAGGGGGCACTGAAGCTTTCTTT.